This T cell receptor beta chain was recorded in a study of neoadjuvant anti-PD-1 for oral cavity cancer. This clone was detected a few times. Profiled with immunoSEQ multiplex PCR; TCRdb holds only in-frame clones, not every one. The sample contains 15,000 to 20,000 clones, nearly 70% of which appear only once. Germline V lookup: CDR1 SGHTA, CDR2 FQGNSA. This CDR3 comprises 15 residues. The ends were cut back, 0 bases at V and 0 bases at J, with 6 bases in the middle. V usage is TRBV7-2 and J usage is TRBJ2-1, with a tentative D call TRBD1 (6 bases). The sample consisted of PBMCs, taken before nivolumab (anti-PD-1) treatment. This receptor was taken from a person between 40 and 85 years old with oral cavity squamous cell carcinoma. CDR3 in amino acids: CASSLAGASYNEQFF. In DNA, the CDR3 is TGTGCCAGCAGCTTAGCGGGGGCCTCCTACAATGAGCAGTTCTTC.